This T cell receptor (beta chain) was obtained from a study of regulatory T cells in long-lasting Graves disease. HTBI primers from iRepertoire and Arm-PCR of CDR3 regions yielded the TCR beta libraries. MiXCR was run by TCRdb on the multiplex PCR reads, yielding one entry per CDR3 protein. The table has about 470,000 distinct CDR3 sequences, 20% to 25% seen once. The time point denotes: persistent/refractory GD, antithyroid drugs over 5 years with positive TRAb. With RNA extracted from PBMCs as input, the TCR library was made. This CDR3 is built from 16 residues. The V end lost 2 bases, the J end lost 0 bases, and 12 bases lay between the germline ends. The germline V gene has CDR1 SGHRS and CDR2 YFSETQ.

This sequence originates from a female donor with Graves disease. The rearrangement joins TRBV5-1 to TRBJ1-3, with D possibly matching TRBD1 (6 bases). The sequences come from peripheral blood mononuclear cells (PBMCs), collected when the disease was refractory, from a patient treated with antithyroid drugs. The CDR3 nucleotides are TGCGCCAGCAGCTTCCTGGACAGCTCCTCTGGAAACACCATATATTTT. Encoded protein: CASSFLDSSSGNTIYF. The full variable domain, with the rest looked up from reference TRBV5-1 and TRBJ1-3, is KAGVTQTPRYLIKTRGQQVTLSCSPISGHRSVSWYQQTPGQGLQFLFEYFSETQRNKGNFPGRFSGRQFSNSRSEMNVSTLELGDSALYLCASSFLDSSSGNTIYFGEGSWLTVV.